This is a list of T cell receptor beta chains from one sample in a study of T cells in Graves' hyperthyroidism and ophthalmopathy. TCRdb re-called the multiplex PCR reads with MiXCR, one entry per CDR3 protein. The sample shows 700,000 or so distinct CDR3 sequences, over 15% of them seen only once. Sequencing was done on a sample of blood. These receptors all stem from a man between 18 and 29 years old with Graves' hyperthyroidism. Both conserved end residues are part of each CDR3. The D gene is left open where the match is weak. Clone size is not always given. Where it is, it says once, few, many or a class for expanded clones.

d_call clone_size j_call v_call cdr3_nt cdr3_aa
- - TRBJ2-3 TRBV6-2/TRBV6-3 TGTGCCAGCAGTTACCCCGGCGGTAGCGGCGGCTTCACAGATACGCAGTATTTT CASSYPGGSGGFTDTQYF
TRBD2 - TRBJ2-5 TRBV5-1 TGCGCCAGCAGCTTGGATGGACTAGTAGAGACCCAGTACTTC CASSLDGLVETQYF
TRBD1 - TRBJ1-5 TRBV6-2/TRBV6-3 TGTGACAGCAGCTTATTTGGGACAGCGAATCAGCCCCAGCATTTT CDSSLFGTANQPQHF
- many TRBJ1-2 TRBV28 TGTGCCAGCAGTTTCCGACCTGTGGGCTACACCTTC CASSFRPVGYTF
- many TRBJ2-3 TRBV20-1 TGCAGTGCTACCCTAAAAAGGGATACGCAGTATTTT CSATLKRDTQYF
- - TRBJ1-2 TRBV20-1 TGCAGTGCTAGAGATCTCGGGACTGGGTTAGGGCGGTATGGCTACACCTTC CSARDLGTGLGRYGYTF
- many TRBJ1-1 TRBV6-2/TRBV6-3 TGTGCCAGCAGATCCGACATGTACACTGAAGCTTTCTTT CASRSDMYTEAFF
- few TRBJ2-3 TRBV14 TGTGCCAGCAGCCCTCTCCTGGCAGATACGCAGTATTTT CASSPLLADTQYF
- many TRBJ2-7 TRBV9 TGTGCCAGCAGCGAGGGACTTCACTACGAGCAGTACTTC CASSEGLHYEQYF
- - TRBJ1-2 TRBV27 TGTGCCAGCAGTTTAAAGGTGGGGGTAAACTATGGCTACACCTTC CASSLKVGVNYGYTF